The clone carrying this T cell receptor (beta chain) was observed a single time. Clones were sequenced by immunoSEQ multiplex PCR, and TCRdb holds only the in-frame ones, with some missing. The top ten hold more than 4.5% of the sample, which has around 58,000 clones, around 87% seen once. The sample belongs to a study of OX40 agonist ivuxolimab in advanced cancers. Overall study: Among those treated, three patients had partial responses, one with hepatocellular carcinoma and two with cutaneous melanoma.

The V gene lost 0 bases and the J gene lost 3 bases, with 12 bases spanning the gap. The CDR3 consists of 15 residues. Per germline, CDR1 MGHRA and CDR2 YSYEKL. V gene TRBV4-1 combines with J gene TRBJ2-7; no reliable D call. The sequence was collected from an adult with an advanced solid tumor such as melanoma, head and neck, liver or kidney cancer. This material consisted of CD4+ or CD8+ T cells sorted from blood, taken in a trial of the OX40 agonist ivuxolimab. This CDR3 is CASSQELGHNYEQYF. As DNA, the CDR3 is TGCGCCAGCAGCCAAGAGTTAGGGCACAACTACGAGCAGTACTTC.